The clone carrying this T cell receptor (beta chain) was found a few times. Antigen: not known. The CDR3 extends over 17 amino acids. Trimming stripped 4 bases from V and 7 bases from J, with 22 bases between. Germline CDR1 and CDR2: MNHEY and SVGAGI. Specified time point: healthy volunteer bleed at 2 weeks. From whole blood left unfractionated, total RNA was extracted. This entry belongs to a study of human T cells and chemical hapten exposure. Study-wide background: How much TCR each sample yielded varied, mostly because pooled library volumes differed slightly. Study conclusions and caveats: No change in TCRs above 1 in 1000 frequency was produced by DPC sensitization.

The library put unique molecular identifiers onto individual cDNA molecules. Original analysis: Individual samples carried between 23,224 and 690,600 TCRs, with 85,000 to 100,000 as the median. TCRdb reprocessed the RACE reads with MiXCR, giving one entry per CDR3 protein. TCRdb, not the authors, supplied the V and J calls. Among tens of thousands of distinct CDR3 sequences listed, about 8.7% were seen once. The source is a female donor in good health. Some clones in this sample may be carry-over from other donors' samples. The sequenced sample was whole blood. This chain uses TRBV6-5 with TRBJ2-2, with D possibly TRBD1 on 6 matching bases. CDR3 in amino acids: CASSSLSQNRDNGELFF. As DNA, the CDR3 is TGTGCCAGCAGTTCCCTATCACAAAACAGGGACAACGGGGAGCTGTTTTTT.